This T cell receptor (beta chain) comes out of a study of blood T cell repertoires in COVID-19. For the study at large: The analysed material was cDNA or gDNA that came from T cells, B-cell-depleted T cells, or PBMCs.

Per the authors' pipeline: Reference gene primer amplification gave estimated nucleated cell counts. Assay used: immunoSEQ multiplex PCR; TCRdb lists only in-frame clones, some missing. D and trimming come from the DNA, and the V and J calls and clone size come from that table. The data hold more than 250,000 clones, with approximately 90% observed a single time. The CDR3 is 15 amino acids. Germline loops: CDR1 KGHSH, CDR2 LQKENI. V was trimmed by 3 bases and J by 11 bases, leaving 17 bases between them. V usage is TRBV18 and J usage is TRBJ1-6; tentatively, D is TRBD1 (6 bases). This clonotype was obtained from a woman aged 25 to 39 with COVID-19, enrolled during active disease. Input material: peripheral blood. The DNA for the CDR3 is TGTGCCAGCTCACCGACAGGTACGAATAGGACACCCCTCCACTTT. Translation gives CASSPTGTNRTPLHF.